The rows below give T cell receptor beta chains drawn from one sample of a study of CD8 T cells in ankylosing spondylitis. TCRdb processed the 5' RACE reads anew with MiXCR; each CDR3 protein has one entry. The sample holds some 63,000 distinct CDR3 sequences, roughly 6.1% seen once. Sequencing was performed on synovial fluid, either unsorted or a sorted T cell fraction (not recorded which). These receptors were obtained from a male donor with ankylosing spondylitis. Both conserved end residues are part of each CDR3. A D gene is named only where the DNA matches it firmly. Part of the rows lack a size; the others show once, few, many or a class for expanded clones.

d_gene,abundance,v_gene,j_gene,CDR3aa,CDR3nt
TRBD2,few,TRBV11-3,TRBJ2-7,CASSPGGLLNEQYF,TGTGCCAGCAGCCCGGGGGGTTTGTTGAACGAGCAGTACTTC
.,.,TRBV7-3,TRBJ2-5,CASSLLPSSETQYF,TGTGCCAGCAGCTTACTGCCCAGCTCGGAGACCCAGTACTTC
TRBD2,.,TRBV7-6,TRBJ2-7,CASSSRTSGRSGEQYF,TGTGCCAGCAGCTCGCGGACTAGCGGGAGAAGTGGCGAGCAGTACTTC
.,few,TRBV7-2,TRBJ2-2,CASSSPNTGELFF,TGTGCCAGCAGTTCCCCGAACACCGGGGAGCTGTTTTTT
.,many,TRBV5-1,TRBJ2-1,CASSLGDGSSYNEQFF,TGCGCCAGCAGCTTGGGGGACGGCAGCTCCTACAATGAGCAGTTCTTC
.,many,TRBV5-6,TRBJ1-2,CASSLDRDYGYTF,TGTGCCAGCAGCTTGGATAGGGACTATGGCTACACCTTC
TRBD2,.,TRBV24-1,TRBJ2-1,CATSGPGLAGVGNEQFF,TGTGCCACCAGTGGGCCGGGACTAGCGGGAGTTGGCAATGAGCAGTTCTTC
TRBD2,.,TRBV19,TRBJ2-2,CASLPGLAGLNTGELFF,TGTGCCAGCCTCCCGGGACTAGCGGGACTAAACACCGGGGAGCTGTTTTTT
.,many,TRBV2,TRBJ1-5,CASSEARSNQPQHF,TGTGCCAGCAGTGAAGCGAGAAGCAATCAGCCCCAGCATTTT
.,.,TRBV7-9,TRBJ2-6,CASSFGRDSGANVLTF,TGTGCCAGCAGCTTCGGACGCGACTCTGGGGCCAACGTCCTGACTTTC